The T cell receptor beta chain described here comes from a study of T cells in Graves' hyperthyroidism and ophthalmopathy. Findings and limits, study-wide: By a 13 V-J model, ophthalmopathy was set apart from stable hyperthyroidism. The model predicted ophthalmopathy a median 6.5 months before onset.

TCR beta CDR3 regions were amplified from RNA. First-round RT-PCR of the TCR CDR3 relied on the HTBI primer set. Each CDR3 protein gets one entry after TCRdb re-called the multiplex PCR reads with MiXCR. The sample lists around 600,000 distinct CDR3 sequences, about 45% occurring once. This clonotype was observed at least ten times. Its specificity is not known. The CDR3 consists of 13 residues. Germline assignment: CDR1 KGHDR and CDR2 SFDVKD. Deletions cut 3 bases from V and 2 bases from J, with 7 bases between. The TCR comes from an adult man with Graves' disease, either hyperthyroidism or ophthalmopathy (not recorded which). What was sequenced was peripheral blood or thyroid tissue (not recorded which). This chain links TRBV24-1 with TRBJ2-7; D gene unclear. CDR3 coding DNA: TGTGCCACCAGTGATCCAGCTACCTACGAGCAGTACTTC. Its translation: CATSDPATYEQYF.